This passage covers 28 T cell receptor beta chains from one sample sequenced in a study of blood T cell repertoires in COVID-19. Method: immunoSEQ multiplex PCR; TCRdb's copy keeps in-frame clones and lacks some. The sample lists approximately 150,000 clones, around 84% occurring once. The specimen sequenced was peripheral blood. Receptors were obtained from a man aged 25 to 40 with COVID-19, enrolled during active disease.

The CDR3 region has the DNA TGTGCCACCAGGATGATAGCCGGGACACCGATGAACACTGAAGCTTTCTTT. This codes for CATRMIAGTPMNTEAFF. This chain connects TRBV15 to TRBJ1-1; maybe TRBD1 (6 bases). Trimming pared 6 bases from V and 0 bases from J, leaving 20 bases between. The germline V gene has CDR1 LNHNV and CDR2 YYDKDF (reference sequence). CDR3 size: 17 residues. The variable domain in full, completed from reference TRBV15 and TRBJ1-1, reads DAMVIQNPRYQVTQFGKPVTLSCSQTLNHNVMYWYQQKSSQAPKLLFHYYDKDFNNEADTPDNFQSRRPNTSFCFLDIRSPGLGDTAMYLCATRMIAGTPMNTEAFFGQGTRLTVV.

The CDR3 here is CASSLLGEGPLSEQFF. CDR3 bases: TGTGCCAGCAGCTTATTAGGGGAGGGCCCCCTCAGTGAGCAGTTCTTC. This chain joins TRBV11-2 and TRBJ2-1, with 7 bases lining up with TRBD2. The J segment lost 9 bases and the V segment lost 2 bases, leaving 13 bases of the junction unmatched. The CDR3 length is 16 residues. Germline loops: CDR1 SGHAT, CDR2 FQNNGV.

This chain connects TRBV14 to TRBJ1-1; the D is unclear. CDR1 is SGHDN and CDR2 is FVKESK in the germline V gene. V was cut by 4 bases and J by 7 bases, with 13 bases left in between. This CDR3 comprises 13 residues. The CDR3 is CASSLSAGGEAFF. The CDR3 coding sequence is TGTGCCAGCAGCCTATCGGCCGGCGGTGAAGCTTTCTTT. Full variable domain (outside the CDR3, taken from reference TRBV14 and TRBJ1-1): EAGVTQFPSHSVIEKGQTVTLRCDPISGHDNLYWYRRVMGKEIKFLLHFVKESKQDESGMPNNRFLAERTGGTYSTLKVQPAELEDSGVYFCASSLSAGGEAFFGQGTRLTVV.

The chain uses TRBV5-1 and TRBJ2-1; TRBD2 agrees at 10 bases. The germline CDR1 and CDR2 sequences are SGHRS and YFSETQ. This CDR3 comprises 15 residues. V shed 0 bases, J shed 7 bases, and the junction held 4 bases outside the gene matches. This chain's CDR3 is CASSLALAGVNEQFF. The CDR3 DNA reads TGCGCCAGCAGCTTGGCCCTAGCGGGAGTAAATGAGCAGTTCTTC.

The V gene is TRBV6-6, the J gene TRBJ2-7; the match to TRBD2 covers 14 bases. The CDR3 consists of 16 residues. The V segment lost 6 bases and the J segment 5 bases; nucleotides outside the gene matches: 9. CDR1 and CDR2 (germline): MNHNY, SVGAGI (reference sequence). CDR3 DNA sequence: TGTGCCAGCAGCCGGACTAGCGGGAGGCCCAGGAACGAGCAGTACTTC. Residues: CASSRTSGRPRNEQYF.

The chain joins TRBV19 to TRBJ1-1; 8 nucleotides match TRBD1. V was pared by 6 bases and J by 5 bases, with 2 bases of the junction left unmatched. CDR3 length: 12 amino acids. Germline CDR1 and CDR2: LNHDA and SQIVND (reference sequence). CDR3 loop: CASSGTGTEAFF. The CDR3 nucleotides read TGTGCCAGTAGCGGGACAGGAACTGAAGCTTTCTTT.

This chain links TRBV18 with TRBJ1-3, with 8 bases identical to TRBD1. The germline V gene has CDR1 KGHSH and CDR2 LQKENI. This CDR3 comprises 15 residues. The trim removed 3 bases at V and 0 bases at J, leaving 1 base unmatched. Here the CDR3 reads CASSPGTGSGNTIYF. CDR3 in DNA: TGTGCCAGCTCACCGGGGACAGGCTCTGGAAACACCATATATTTT. Based on the CDR3 plus reference TRBV18 and TRBJ1-3, the full variable domain is NAGVMQNPRHLVRRRGQEARLRCSPMKGHSHVYWYRQLPEEGLKFMVYLQKENIIDESGMPKERFSAEFPKEGPSILRIQQVVRGDSAAYFCASSPGTGSGNTIYFGEGSWLTVV.

The rearrangement links TRBV5-4 to TRBJ2-7; the match to TRBD1 covers 11 bases. V was pared by 0 bases and J by 6 bases, with 5 bases of the junction left unmatched. The CDR3 consists of 15 residues. Looked up from germline, CDR1 is SGHNT and CDR2 is YYREEE (reference sequence). The CDR3 spells CASSLAGDRGGEQYF. CDR3 DNA: TGTGCCAGCAGCTTGGCGGGGGACAGGGGGGGCGAGCAGTACTTC. Using reference TRBV5-4 and TRBJ2-7 for the parts outside the CDR3, the full variable domain is ETGVTQSPTHLIKTRGQQVTLRCSSQSGHNTVSWYQQALGQGPQFIFQYYREEENGRGNFPPRFSGLQFPNYSSELNVNALELDDSALYLCASSLAGDRGGEQYFGPGTRLTVT.

The J gene is TRBJ2-3, the V gene TRBV21-1; the table's TRBD2 call for D was not verified on the DNA. TRBV21-1 is assigned pseudogene status. This CDR3 has 17 amino acids. CDR3 sequence (DNA): TGTGCCAGGAGAATGTCAGCGGGATGGGAGAGCACAGATACGCAGTATTTT. It translates to CARRMSAGWESTDTQYF.

This chain joins TRBV21-1 and TRBJ1-2; the table's D call TRBD1 went unverified against the DNA. TRBV21-1 is noted as a pseudogene. CDR3 length: 14 residues. As DNA, the CDR3 is TGTGCCAGCAGCAAGGGACAGGCCCTCTATGGCTACACCTTC. Encoded protein: CASSKGQALYGYTF.

The rearrangement joins TRBV19 to TRBJ2-1; TRBD2 agrees at 11 bases. Germline assignment: CDR1 LNHDA and CDR2 SQIVND (reference sequence). Losses at the gene ends were 4 bases for V and 3 bases for J; bases not matched to a gene: 5. This CDR3 has 16 amino acids. CDR3 in amino acids: CASSTTGTSGYNEQFF. The CDR3 DNA reads as TGTGCCAGTAGTACCACCGGGACTAGCGGCTACAATGAGCAGTTCTTC.

This clone came up once. This chain joins TRBV10-3 and TRBJ2-2; a possible D gene is TRBD2 (6 bases). The CDR3 extends over 13 amino acids. The V gene lost 10 bases and the J gene lost 2 bases, with 11 bases spanning the gap. Germline values: CDR1 ENHRY, CDR2 SYGVKD. The CDR3 nucleotides are TGTGCCACCCGGGACTCTAACACCGGGGAGCTGTTTTTT. It specifies CATRDSNTGELFF.

This clone was seen just once. This sequence joins TRBV6-5 and TRBJ1-5, with 10 bases lining up with TRBD1. CDR3 length: 15 amino acids. The V gene's germline CDR1 is MNHEY and CDR2 SVGAGI. The V and J ends lost 6 bases and 5 bases, in that order; junction bases with no gene match: 7. This chain's CDR3 is CASRRQGAAHQPQHF. The DNA of the CDR3 is TGTGCCAGCAGAAGACAGGGGGCCGCGCATCAGCCCCAGCATTTT.

The chain carries TRBV28 and TRBJ2-3, with D possibly being TRBD2 (6 bases). The CDR3 contains 16 residues. V was trimmed by 4 bases and J by 4 bases, leaving 18 bases between them. CDR1 MDHEN and CDR2 SYDVKM come from the germline V gene. Here the CDR3 DNA reads TGTGCCAGCAGTTCGCGGGACCGAGGGAGGCCAGATACGCAGTATTTT. As protein: CASSSRDRGRPDTQYF. Supplemented by reference TRBV28 and TRBJ2-3, the full variable domain reads DVKVTQSSRYLVKRTGEKVFLECVQDMDHENMFWYRQDPGLGLRLIYFSYDVKMKEKGDIPEGYSVSREKKERFSLILESASTNQTSMYLCASSSRDRGRPDTQYFGPGTRLTVL.

The chain joins TRBV7-9 to TRBJ2-2, with TRBD2 as a possible D gene (5 bases). CDR1 and CDR2 (germline): SEHNR, FQNEAQ (reference sequence). The CDR3 covers 13 residues. CDR3 nucleotides: TGTGTCAACGAGCGGATGGACACCGGGGAGCTGTTTTTT. Translation: CVNERMDTGELFF.

The chain carries TRBV5-1 and TRBJ2-3, with 11 bases identical to TRBD2. The CDR3 consists of 16 residues. Trimming cost V 2 bases and J 6 bases; bases outside gene matches: 8. Per the germline V gene, CDR1 is SGHRS and CDR2 is YFSETQ. CDR3 region: CASSLLSGRAMDTQYF. The CDR3 region has the DNA TGCGCCAGCAGCTTACTTAGCGGGAGGGCCATGGATACGCAGTATTTT.

This clone has more than one count but fewer than ten. This chain uses TRBV4-3 with TRBJ1-3, with a tentative D call TRBD1 (5 bases). V lost 1 base, J lost 4 bases, and 14 bases lay in between. The length of the CDR3 is 16 residues. Germline CDR1 LGHNA, CDR2 YSLEER. The CDR3 loop reads CASSQGRGFGGNTIYF. CDR3 DNA sequence: TGCGCCAGCAGCCAAGGGAGGGGATTCGGCGGAAACACCATATATTTT.

There are a few counts of this clone. The chain links TRBV18 to TRBJ2-7, with TRBD1 matching over 9 bases. Germline V gene lookup returns CDR1 KGHSH and CDR2 LQKENI. After removal of 6 bases from V and 5 bases from J, the junction contained 8 bases not matched to a gene. The CDR3 is made up of 14 amino acids. The CDR3 coding sequence is TGTGCCAGCTCCCCCCGGGACAGGGTCAACGAGCAGTACTTC. This sequence encodes CASSPRDRVNEQYF.

The chain couples TRBV7-2 to TRBJ2-1; TRBD1 might be the D (5 bases). The CDR3 totals 15 residues. Per germline, CDR1 SGHTA and CDR2 FQGNSA. V lost 4 bases, J lost 4 bases, and 14 bases lay in between. CDR3: CASSSQPDSYNEQFF. The CDR3 region has the DNA TGTGCCAGCAGCTCCCAGCCCGACAGTTACAATGAGCAGTTCTTC.

This chain uses TRBV24-1 with TRBJ2-3, with a weak D call TRBD2 (6 bases). The CDR3 covers 13 residues. Trimming took 7 bases from V and 2 from J, leaving 9 bases between them. The germline V gene encodes CDR1 KGHDR and CDR2 SFDVKD. CDR3 bases: TGTGCCACCAGCGCGGGGTACACAGATACGCAGTATTTT. Translated, it gives CATSAGYTDTQYF.

The gene calls are TRBV13 and TRBJ2-5, with 12 bases matching TRBD2. The J segment lost 2 bases and the V segment lost 5 bases, leaving 6 bases of the junction unmatched. The V gene's germline CDR1 is PRHDT and CDR2 FYEKMQ (reference sequence). The CDR3 length is 16 residues. The CDR3 DNA follows: TGTGCCAGCAGCCCTAGGACTAGCGGGAAGCAAGAGACCCAGTACTTC. As protein: CASSPRTSGKQETQYF.

CDR3 DNA sequence: TGTGCCAGCAGCCCGAGGGGGGGTGGCATTCGCACTGAAGCTTTCTTT. The encoded protein is CASSPRGGGIRTEAFF. V gene TRBV28 combines with J gene TRBJ1-1, with D perhaps matching TRBD1 (6 bases). The CDR3 sequence is 16 residues long. In germline, CDR1 is MDHEN, CDR2 SYDVKM. V dropped 6 bases and J dropped 4 bases, with 21 bases sitting between them. Filled out from reference TRBV28 and TRBJ1-1, the complete variable domain reads DVKVTQSSRYLVKRTGEKVFLECVQDMDHENMFWYRQDPGLGLRLIYFSYDVKMKEKGDIPEGYSVSREKKERFSLILESASTNQTSMYLCASSPRGGGIRTEAFFGQGTRLTVV.

The chain links TRBV6-5 to TRBJ1-2, with D unclear. This CDR3 region has 15 residues. The V gene's germline CDR1 is MNHEY and CDR2 SVGAGI. V lost 5 bases and J lost 5, with 18 bases in between. This chain's CDR3 is CASSPDQATIYGYTF. The CDR3, as DNA: TGTGCCAGCAGTCCCGATCAGGCTACGATTTATGGCTACACCTTC.

This clone occurred once. This chain's CDR3 is CASSPQGDRETQYF. Here the CDR3 DNA reads TGCGCCAGCAGCCCCCAGGGGGACAGGGAGACCCAGTACTTC. This sequence joins TRBV5-1 and TRBJ2-5; 8 bases are a match to TRBD1. The ends lost 4 bases at V and 5 bases at J; junction bases unmatched: 7. Germline lookup yields CDR1 SGHRS and CDR2 YFSETQ. The CDR3 covers 14 residues.

V gene TRBV20-1 combines with J gene TRBJ2-5; D gene uncertain. There are 11 residues in the CDR3. Between the trimmed V and J ends, which lost 3 bases and 2 bases, there was a span of 4 bases. CDR1 is DFQATT and CDR2 is SNEGSKA in the germline V gene (reference sequence). CDR3 sequence: CSASQQETQYF. As DNA, the CDR3 is TGCAGTGCTAGTCAACAAGAGACCCAGTACTTC.

This clone came up many times. The V gene is TRBV10-3, the J gene TRBJ2-7, with 8 bases lining up with TRBD2. The CDR3 consists of 11 residues. The V gene end was trimmed by 8 bases and the J gene end by 3 bases; junction bases not matched to a gene: 0. Per germline, CDR1 ENHRY and CDR2 SYGVKD. This CDR3 reads CAILAGYEQYF. CDR3 in DNA: TGTGCCATCCTAGCGGGCTACGAGCAGTACTTC.

V gene TRBV18 combines with J gene TRBJ2-7; 10 nucleotides match TRBD1. Germline CDR1 reads KGHSH; CDR2 reads LQKENI. The length of the CDR3 is 14 residues. V trimming: 3 bases; J trimming: 7 bases; junction bases outside the gene matches: 6. CDR3 residues: CASSPGTGAGEQYF. As DNA, the CDR3 is TGTGCCAGCTCACCCGGGACAGGGGCGGGAGAGCAGTACTTC.

The chain couples TRBV9 to TRBJ2-4; TRBD2 agrees at 8 bases. Looked up from germline, CDR1 is SGDLS and CDR2 is YYNGEE. V trimming: 2 bases; J trimming: 4 bases; junction bases outside the gene matches: 5. This CDR3 region has 15 residues. CDR3 DNA: TGTGCCAGCAGCGTTTCGGCGGGAGGAAAAAACATTCAGTACTTC. Protein: CASSVSAGGKNIQYF.